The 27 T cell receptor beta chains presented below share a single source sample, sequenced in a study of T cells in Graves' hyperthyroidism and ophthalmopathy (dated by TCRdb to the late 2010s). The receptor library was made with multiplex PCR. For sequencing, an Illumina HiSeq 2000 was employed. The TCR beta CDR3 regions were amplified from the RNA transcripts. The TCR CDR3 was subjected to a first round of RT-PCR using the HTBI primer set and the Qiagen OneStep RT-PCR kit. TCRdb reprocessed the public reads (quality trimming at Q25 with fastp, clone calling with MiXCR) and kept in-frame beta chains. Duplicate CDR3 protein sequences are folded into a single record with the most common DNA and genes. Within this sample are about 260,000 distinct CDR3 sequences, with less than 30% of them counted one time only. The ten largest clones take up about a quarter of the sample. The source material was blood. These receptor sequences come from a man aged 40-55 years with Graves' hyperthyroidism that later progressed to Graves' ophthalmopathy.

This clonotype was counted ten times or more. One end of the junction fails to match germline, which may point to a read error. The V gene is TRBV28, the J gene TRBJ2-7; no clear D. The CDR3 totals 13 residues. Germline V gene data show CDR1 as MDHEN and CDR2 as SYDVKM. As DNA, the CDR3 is TGTGCCAGCAGCCCCGAGGTCCCCGGAAGGCGTCACTTC. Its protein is CASSPEVPGRRHF.

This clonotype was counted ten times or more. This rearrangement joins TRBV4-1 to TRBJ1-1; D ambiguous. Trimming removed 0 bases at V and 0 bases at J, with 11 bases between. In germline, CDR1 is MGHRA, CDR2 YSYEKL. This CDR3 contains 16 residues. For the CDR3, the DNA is TGCGCCAGCAGCCAAGATTTTCGGGGAATGAACACTGAAGCTTTCTTT. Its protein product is CASSQDFRGMNTEAFF.

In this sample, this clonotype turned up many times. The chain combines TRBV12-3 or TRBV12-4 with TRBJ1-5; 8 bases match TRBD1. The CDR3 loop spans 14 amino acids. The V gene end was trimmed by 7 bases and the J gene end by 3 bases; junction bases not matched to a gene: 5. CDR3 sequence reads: CASNPDRDNQPQHF. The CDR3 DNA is TGTGCCAGCAACCCGGACAGGGACAATCAGCCCCAGCATTTT.

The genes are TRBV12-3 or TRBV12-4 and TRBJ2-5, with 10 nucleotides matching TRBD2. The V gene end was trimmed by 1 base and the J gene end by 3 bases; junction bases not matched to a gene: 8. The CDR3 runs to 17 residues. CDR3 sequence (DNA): TGTGCCAGCAGTTTAGTTAGAACTAGCGGGATAGAAGAGACCCAGTACTTC. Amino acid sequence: CASSLVRTSGIEETQYF.

This CDR3 is CASSYRAGPGEQYF. The CDR3 DNA reads as TGTGCCAGCAGTTACCGGGCGGGACCTGGGGAGCAGTACTTC. The chain has TRBV6-5 and TRBJ2-7; D is possibly TRBD2 (6 bases). The CDR3 has 14 residues. Germline V gene lookup returns CDR1 MNHEY and CDR2 SVGAGI. V was cut by 2 bases and J by 7 bases, with 15 bases left in between.

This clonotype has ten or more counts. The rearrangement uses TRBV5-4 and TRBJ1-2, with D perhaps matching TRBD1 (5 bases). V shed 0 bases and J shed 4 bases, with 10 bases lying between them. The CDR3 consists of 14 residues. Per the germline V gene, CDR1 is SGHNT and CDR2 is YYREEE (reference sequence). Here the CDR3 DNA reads TGTGCCAGCAGCTTGGAGGGACGCCCCTATGGCTACACCTTC. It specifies CASSLEGRPYGYTF.

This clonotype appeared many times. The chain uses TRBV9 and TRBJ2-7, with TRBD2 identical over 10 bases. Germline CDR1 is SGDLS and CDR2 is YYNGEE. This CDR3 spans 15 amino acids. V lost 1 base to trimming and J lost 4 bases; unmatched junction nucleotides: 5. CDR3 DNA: TGTGCCAGCAGCGTACTAGCGGGAGCATCGTACGAGCAGTACTTC. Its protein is CASSVLAGASYEQYF.

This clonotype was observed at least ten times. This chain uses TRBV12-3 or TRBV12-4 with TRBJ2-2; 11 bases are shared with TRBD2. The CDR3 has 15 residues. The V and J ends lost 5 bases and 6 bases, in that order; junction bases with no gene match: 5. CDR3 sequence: CASSRLAGSPGELFF. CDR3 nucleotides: TGTGCCAGCAGTCGACTAGCGGGAAGTCCCGGGGAGCTGTTTTTT.

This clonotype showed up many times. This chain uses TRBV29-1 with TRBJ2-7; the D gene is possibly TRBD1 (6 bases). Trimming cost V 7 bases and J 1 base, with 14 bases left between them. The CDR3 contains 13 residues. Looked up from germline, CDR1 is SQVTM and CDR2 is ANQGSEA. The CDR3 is CSAIRTASYEQYF. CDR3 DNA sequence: TGCAGCGCTATCCGGACAGCTTCCTACGAGCAGTACTTC.

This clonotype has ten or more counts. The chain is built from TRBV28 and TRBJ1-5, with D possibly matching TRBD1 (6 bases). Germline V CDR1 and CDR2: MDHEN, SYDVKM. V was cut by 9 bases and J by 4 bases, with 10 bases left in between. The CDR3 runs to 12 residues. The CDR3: CASRTANQPQHF. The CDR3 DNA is TGTGCCAGTAGGACAGCAAATCAGCCCCAGCATTTT. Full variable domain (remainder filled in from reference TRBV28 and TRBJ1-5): DVKVTQSSRYLVKRTGEKVFLECVQDMDHENMFWYRQDPGLGLRLIYFSYDVKMKEKGDIPEGYSVSREKKERFSLILESASTNQTSMYLCASRTANQPQHFGDGTRLSIL.

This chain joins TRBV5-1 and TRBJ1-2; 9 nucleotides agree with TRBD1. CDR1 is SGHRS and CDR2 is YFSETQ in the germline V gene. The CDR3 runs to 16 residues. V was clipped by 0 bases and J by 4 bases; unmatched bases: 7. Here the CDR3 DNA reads TGCGCCAGCAGCTTGGGCCCCCGGGACAGGGTCTATGGCTACACCTTC. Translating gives CASSLGPRDRVYGYTF.

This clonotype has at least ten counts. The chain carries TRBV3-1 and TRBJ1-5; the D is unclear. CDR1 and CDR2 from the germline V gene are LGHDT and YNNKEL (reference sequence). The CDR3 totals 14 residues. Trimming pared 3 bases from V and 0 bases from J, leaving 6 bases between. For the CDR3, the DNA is TGTGCCAGCAGCCAGGGTTATAGCAATCAGCCCCAGCATTTT. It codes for CASSQGYSNQPQHF. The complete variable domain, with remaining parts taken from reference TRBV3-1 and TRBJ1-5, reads DTAVSQTPKYLVTQMGNDKSIKCEQNLGHDTMYWYKQDSKKFLKIMFSYNNKELIINETVPNRFSPKSPDKAHLNLHINSLELGDSAVYFCASSQGYSNQPQHFGDGTRLSIL.

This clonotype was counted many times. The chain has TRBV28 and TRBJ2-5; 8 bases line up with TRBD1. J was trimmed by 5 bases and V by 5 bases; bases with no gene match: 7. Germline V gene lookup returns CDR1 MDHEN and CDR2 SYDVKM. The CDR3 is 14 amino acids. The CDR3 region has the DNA TGTGCCAGCAGTCCGTCTGACAGGGGCGAGACCCAGTACTTC. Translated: CASSPSDRGETQYF.

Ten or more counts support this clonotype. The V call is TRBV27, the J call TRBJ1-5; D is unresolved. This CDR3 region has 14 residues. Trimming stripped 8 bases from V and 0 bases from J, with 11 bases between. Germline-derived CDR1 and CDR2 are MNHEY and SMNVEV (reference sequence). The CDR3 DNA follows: TGTGCCAGCTCTCTACTTGGTAGCAATCAGCCCCAGCATTTT. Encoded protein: CASSLLGSNQPQHF.

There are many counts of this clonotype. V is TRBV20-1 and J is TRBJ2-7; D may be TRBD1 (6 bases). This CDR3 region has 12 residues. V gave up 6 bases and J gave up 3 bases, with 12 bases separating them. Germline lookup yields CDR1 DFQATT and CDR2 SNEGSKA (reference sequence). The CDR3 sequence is CSARDKIYEQYF. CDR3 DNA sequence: TGCAGTGCAAGGGACAAGATCTACGAGCAGTACTTC.

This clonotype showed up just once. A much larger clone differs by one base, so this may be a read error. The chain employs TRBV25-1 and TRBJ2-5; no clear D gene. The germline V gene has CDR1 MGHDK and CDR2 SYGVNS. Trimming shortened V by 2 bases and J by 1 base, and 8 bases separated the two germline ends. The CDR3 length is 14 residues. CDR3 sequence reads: CASSEHGFQETQYF. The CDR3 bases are TGTGCCAGCAGTGAACACGGGTTCCAAGAGACCCAGTACTTC.

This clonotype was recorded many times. CDR3 DNA: TGCAGCGCCGGACAGGAATGGATTCAGTACTTC. Protein sequence: CSAGQEWIQYF. The rearrangement links TRBV29-1 to TRBJ2-4, with 7 bases identical to TRBD1. The CDR3 totals 11 residues. Per the germline V gene, CDR1 is SQVTM and CDR2 is ANQGSEA. The V segment lost 7 bases and the J segment 10 bases; nucleotides outside the gene matches: 7.

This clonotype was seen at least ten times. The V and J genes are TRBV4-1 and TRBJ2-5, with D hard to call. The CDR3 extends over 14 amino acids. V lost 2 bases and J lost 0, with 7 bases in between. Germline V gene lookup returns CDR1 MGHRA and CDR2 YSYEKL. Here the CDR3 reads CASSQQENQETQYF. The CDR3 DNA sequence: TGCGCCAGCAGCCAACAAGAGAACCAAGAGACCCAGTACTTC.

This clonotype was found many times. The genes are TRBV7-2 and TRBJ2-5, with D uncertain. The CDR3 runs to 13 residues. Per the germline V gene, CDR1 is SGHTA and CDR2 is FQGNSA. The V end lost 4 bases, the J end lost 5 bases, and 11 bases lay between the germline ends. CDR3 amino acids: CASSSDPPETQYF. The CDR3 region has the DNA TGTGCCAGCAGCTCGGACCCCCCGGAGACCCAGTACTTC.

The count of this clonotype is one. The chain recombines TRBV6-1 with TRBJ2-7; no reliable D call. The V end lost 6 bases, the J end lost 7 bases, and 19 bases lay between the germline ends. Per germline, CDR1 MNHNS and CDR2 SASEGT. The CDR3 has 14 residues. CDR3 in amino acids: CASRKAASILEQYF. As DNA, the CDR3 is TGTGCCAGCAGAAAGGCCGCATCTATCTTGGAGCAGTACTTC.

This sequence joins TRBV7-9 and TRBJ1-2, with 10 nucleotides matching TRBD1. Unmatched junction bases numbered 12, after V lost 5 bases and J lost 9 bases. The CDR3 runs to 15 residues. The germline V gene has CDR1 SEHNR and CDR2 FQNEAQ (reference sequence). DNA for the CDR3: TGTGCCAGCAGCATAGGGAATGGGACAGGGGTTCGCTACACCTTC. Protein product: CASSIGNGTGVRYTF.

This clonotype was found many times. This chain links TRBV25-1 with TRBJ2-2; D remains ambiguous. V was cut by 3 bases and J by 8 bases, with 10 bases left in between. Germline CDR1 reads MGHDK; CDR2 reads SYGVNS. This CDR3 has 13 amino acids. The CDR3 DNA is TGTGCCAGCAGTGACCACCCAGGAGGGGAGCTGTTTTTT. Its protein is CASSDHPGGELFF.

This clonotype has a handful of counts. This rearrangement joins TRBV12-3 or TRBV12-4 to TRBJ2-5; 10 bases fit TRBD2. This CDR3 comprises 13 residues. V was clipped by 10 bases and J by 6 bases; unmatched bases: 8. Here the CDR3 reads CATRAGGTKTQYF. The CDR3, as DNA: TGTGCCACAAGAGCGGGGGGGACGAAGACCCAGTACTTC.

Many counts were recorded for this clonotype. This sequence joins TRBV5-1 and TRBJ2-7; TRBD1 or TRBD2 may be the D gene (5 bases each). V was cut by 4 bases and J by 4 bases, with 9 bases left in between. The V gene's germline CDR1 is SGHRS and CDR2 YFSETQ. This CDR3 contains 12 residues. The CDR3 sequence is CASSGDAYEQYF. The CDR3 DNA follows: TGCGCCAGCAGCGGGGACGCATACGAGCAGTACTTC. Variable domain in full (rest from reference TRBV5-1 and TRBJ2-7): KAGVTQTPRYLIKTRGQQVTLSCSPISGHRSVSWYQQTPGQGLQFLFEYFSETQRNKGNFPGRFSGRQFSNSRSEMNVSTLELGDSALYLCASSGDAYEQYFGPGTRLTVT.

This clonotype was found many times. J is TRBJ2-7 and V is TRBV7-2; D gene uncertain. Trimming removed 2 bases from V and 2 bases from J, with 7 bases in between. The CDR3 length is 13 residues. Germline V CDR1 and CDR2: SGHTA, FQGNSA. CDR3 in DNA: TGTGCCAGCAGCTTATCTCCAGCCTACGAGCAGTACTTC. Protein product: CASSLSPAYEQYF.

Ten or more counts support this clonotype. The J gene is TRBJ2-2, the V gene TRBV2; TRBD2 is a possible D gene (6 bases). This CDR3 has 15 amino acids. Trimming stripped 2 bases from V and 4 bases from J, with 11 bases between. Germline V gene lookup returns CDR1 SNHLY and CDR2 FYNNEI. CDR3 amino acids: CASSERERFTGELFF. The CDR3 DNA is TGTGCCAGCAGTGAACGGGAGAGGTTCACCGGGGAGCTGTTTTTT.

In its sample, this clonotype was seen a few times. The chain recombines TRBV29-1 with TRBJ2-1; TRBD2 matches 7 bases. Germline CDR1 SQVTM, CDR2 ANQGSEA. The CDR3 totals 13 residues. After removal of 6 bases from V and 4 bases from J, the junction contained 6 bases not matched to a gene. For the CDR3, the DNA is TGCAGCGTGGGGGACTACGCGTACAATGAGCAGTTCTTC. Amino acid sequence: CSVGDYAYNEQFF.